Sequencing of this TCR beta chain was carried out in a study of T cell responses to AZD1222 COVID-19 vaccine. Study context: Analyses pooled second doses at about 4 or about 12 weeks.

Study outcomes and limitations: White British ancestry dominated among donors, who included more females, and clonal diversity was possibly underestimated. Regions 160-218 and 743-854 dominated among vaccine-associated CD4 TCRs spanning spike. Repertoire sampling was restricted to post-peak T cell response timepoints.

CDR3 length: 15 residues. J lost 8 bases, V lost 2 bases, and 6 bases had no gene match. Germline-derived CDR1 and CDR2 are SGHNT and YENEEA. Remarks on this clone: Antigen: not known.

The repertoire was sequenced with immunoSEQ multiplex PCR; TCRdb's copy has only in-frame clones and lacks some. The data show roughly 140,000 clones, with roughly 94% seen just once and about 1.3% held by the top ten. Source: peripheral blood, taken on day 0 of AZD1222 vaccination. This receptor was identified in an adult in good health. The chain combines TRBV11-3 with TRBJ2-1; 10 bases fit TRBD2. This chain's CDR3 is CASSLLGLAGDEQFF. The DNA of the CDR3 is TGTGCCAGCAGCTTACTAGGGCTAGCGGGAGATGAGCAGTTCTTC.